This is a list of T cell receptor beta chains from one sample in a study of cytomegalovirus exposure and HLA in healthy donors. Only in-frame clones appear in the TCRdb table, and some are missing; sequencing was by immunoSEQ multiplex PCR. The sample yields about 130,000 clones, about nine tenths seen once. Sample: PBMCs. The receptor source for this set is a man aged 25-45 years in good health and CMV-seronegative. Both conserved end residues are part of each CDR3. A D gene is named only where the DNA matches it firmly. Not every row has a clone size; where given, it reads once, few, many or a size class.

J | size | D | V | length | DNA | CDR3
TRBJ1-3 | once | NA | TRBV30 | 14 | TGTGCCTGGAGTTGGGAGAGCTCTGGAAACACCATATATTTT | CAWSWESSGNTIYF
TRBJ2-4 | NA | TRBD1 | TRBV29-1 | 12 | TGCAGCGCTGGGACAGCACTAAACATTCAGTACTTC | CSAGTALNIQYF
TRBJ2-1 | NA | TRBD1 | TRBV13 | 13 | TGTGCCAGCAGCGCCGCCCCGGGACAGGGACAGTTCTTC | CASSAAPGQGQFF
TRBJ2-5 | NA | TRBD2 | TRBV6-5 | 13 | TGTGCCAGCGGGATAGCGGGAAGCGAGACCCAGTACTTC | CASGIAGSETQYF
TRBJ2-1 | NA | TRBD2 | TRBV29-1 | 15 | TGCAGCGTTGAAGATGAGCGGGAGAGTATATTTGAGCAGTTCTTC | CSVEDERESIFEQFF
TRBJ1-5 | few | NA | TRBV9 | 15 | TGTGCCAGCAGCGTAGATGGGTCGCCCGGGCAGCCCCAGCATTTT | CASSVDGSPGQPQHF
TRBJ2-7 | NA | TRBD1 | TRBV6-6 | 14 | TGTGCCAGCAGTTCCCCGGGACAGCACTACGAGCAGTACTTC | CASSSPGQHYEQYF
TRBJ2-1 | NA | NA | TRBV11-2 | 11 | TGTGCCAGCAACAACTACAATGAGCAGTTCTTC | CASNNYNEQFF
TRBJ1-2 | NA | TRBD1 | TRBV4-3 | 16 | TGCGCCAGCAGCCAATTCGACAGGGCCGCTAACTATGGCTACACCTTC | CASSQFDRAANYGYTF
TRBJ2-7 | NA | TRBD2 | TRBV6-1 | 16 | TGTGCCAGCAGTGAAGGCCTAGCGGTTCTCTCCTACGAGCAGTACTTC | CASSEGLAVLSYEQYF
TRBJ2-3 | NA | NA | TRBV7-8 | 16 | TGTGCCAGCAGCACATGGGACTTGGGAAGGTCAGATACGCAGTATTTT | CASSTWDLGRSDTQYF
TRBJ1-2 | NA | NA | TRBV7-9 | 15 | TGTGCCAGCAGCTTAGCAGCGGGGGGGAACTATGGCTACACCTTC | CASSLAAGGNYGYTF